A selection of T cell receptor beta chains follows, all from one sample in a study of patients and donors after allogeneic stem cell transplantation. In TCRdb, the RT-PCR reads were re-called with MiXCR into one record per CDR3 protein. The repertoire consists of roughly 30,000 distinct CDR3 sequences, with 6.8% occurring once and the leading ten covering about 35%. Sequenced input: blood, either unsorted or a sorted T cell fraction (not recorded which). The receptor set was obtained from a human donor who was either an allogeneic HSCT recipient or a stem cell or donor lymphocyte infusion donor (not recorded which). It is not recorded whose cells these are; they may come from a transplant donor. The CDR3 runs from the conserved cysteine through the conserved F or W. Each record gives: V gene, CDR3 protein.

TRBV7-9 CASSPGMNTEAFF
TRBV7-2 CASSWTALAGYTF
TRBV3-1 CASSQPVGGQGPHF
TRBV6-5 CASSYRGQQETQYF
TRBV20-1 CSARAGTGMLDTQYF
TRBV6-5 CASRVSGSRNEQFF
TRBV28 CASRMTGNNYGYTF
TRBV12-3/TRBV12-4 CASSFFSTDTQYF
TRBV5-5 CASSLDAGSYTGELFF
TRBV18 CASSPSGSLSYEQYF
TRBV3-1 CASSQGGNRRSPLHF
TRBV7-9 CASSLSLLQETQYF
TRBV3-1 CASSQARYEQYF
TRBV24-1 CATSDRDSPSQETQYF
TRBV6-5 CASRRGSGNEQFF
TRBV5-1 CASSPQILNTGELFF
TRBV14 CASRLRSGIGELFF
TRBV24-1 CATSATGPTYNEQFF
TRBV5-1 CASSPGQTNQPQHF
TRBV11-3 CASSFGGELSYNEQFF